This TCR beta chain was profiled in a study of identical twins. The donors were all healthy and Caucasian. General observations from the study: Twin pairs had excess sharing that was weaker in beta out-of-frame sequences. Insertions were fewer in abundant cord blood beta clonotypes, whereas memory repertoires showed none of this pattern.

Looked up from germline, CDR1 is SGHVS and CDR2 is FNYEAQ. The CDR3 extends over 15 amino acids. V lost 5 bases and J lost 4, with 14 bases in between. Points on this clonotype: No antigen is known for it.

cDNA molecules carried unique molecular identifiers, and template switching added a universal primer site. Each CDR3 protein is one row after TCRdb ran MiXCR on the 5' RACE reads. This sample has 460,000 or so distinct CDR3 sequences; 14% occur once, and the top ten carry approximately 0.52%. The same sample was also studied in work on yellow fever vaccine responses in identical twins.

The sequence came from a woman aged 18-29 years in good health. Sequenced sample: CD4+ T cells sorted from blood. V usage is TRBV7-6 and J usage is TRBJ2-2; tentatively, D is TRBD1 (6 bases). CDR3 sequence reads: CASSPTGLGTGELFF. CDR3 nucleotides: TGTGCCAGCAGCCCCACAGGGCTGGGCACCGGGGAGCTGTTTTTT.